This T cell receptor (beta chain) comes out of a study of blood T cells in healthy people across ages. Germline V gives CDR1 SGHRS, CDR2 YFSETQ. This CDR3 is built from 15 residues. V trimming: 2 bases; J trimming: 0 bases; junction bases outside the gene matches: 2. This clonotype was seen at least ten times. Its matching antigen is unknown. Study outcomes and limitations: Age advanced and TCR beta diversity per million T cells fell, roughly linearly. Long-lived donors carried more naive CD4+ cells and greater diversity than aged donors.

A second PCR of about 7 to 11 cycles used a sample-barcoded 5' primer and a J-beta primer mix. From the 5' RACE reads, TCRdb called clonotypes with MiXCR, one entry per CDR3 protein. Of about 1.1 million distinct CDR3 sequences in the sample, around two fifths are singletons; the top ten hold about 12%. The source is a man aged 18 to 35 in good health. The sample taken for sequencing was blood. V gene TRBV5-1 combines with J gene TRBJ2-1; 7 bases are a match to TRBD1. The CDR3 sequence: CASSFGDSSYNEQFF. The CDR3 DNA sequence: TGCGCCAGCAGCTTTGGGGACAGCTCCTACAATGAGCAGTTCTTC.